The next 8 T cell receptor beta chains were all read from a single sample in a study of shared clonotypes between healthy human individuals. Clones were read by immunoSEQ multiplex PCR, and TCRdb kept only the in-frame ones, dropping some. The table lists roughly 96,000 clones, less than 60% of them singletons, with roughly 16% in the top ten. The source material was PBMCs. The receptors were gathered from a woman aged 35 to 49 in good health. Some clones in this sample may be carry-over from other donors' samples.

The chain is built from TRBV4-2 and TRBJ2-1; D not certain. This CDR3 is 12 amino acids long. CDR1 and CDR2 from the germline V gene are LGHNA and YNFKEQ. Trimming removed 5 bases at V and 7 bases at J, with 9 bases between. This CDR3 is CASSLDKNEQFF. The CDR3, as DNA: TGTGCCAGCAGCTTGGATAAGAATGAGCAGTTCTTC.

This clone was detected ten times or more. This chain uses TRBV30 with TRBJ2-7; 7 bases match TRBD1. Germline CDR1 is GTSNPN and CDR2 is SVGIG (reference sequence). CDR3 size: 14 residues. The J segment lost 3 bases and the V segment lost 2 bases, leaving 7 bases of the junction unmatched. CDR3 residues: CAWSLGTALYEQYF. The CDR3 coding sequence is TGTGCCTGGAGTCTGGGGACAGCCCTCTACGAGCAGTACTTC.

This sequence joins TRBV6-4 and TRBJ1-5; D is unclear. The CDR3 loop spans 12 amino acids. Germline CDR1 MRHNA, CDR2 SNTAGT. Trimming left V 7 bases short and J 7 bases short, with 11 bases between. The CDR3 coding sequence is TGTGCCAGCACCGGAGATGGGCAGCCCCAGCATTTT. Translated, it gives CASTGDGQPQHF.

This chain joins TRBV7-6 and TRBJ2-3; D is undetermined. Germline V gene lookup returns CDR1 SGHVS and CDR2 FNYEAQ. V lost 4 bases to trimming and J lost 4 bases, with 6 bases between them. CDR3 length equals 12 residues. The CDR3 bases are TGTGCCAGCAGCTCAGCCGCAGATACGCAGTATTTT. It encodes CASSSAADTQYF. The full variable domain, with the rest looked up from reference TRBV7-6 and TRBJ2-3, is GAGVSQSPRYKVTKRGQDVALRCDPISGHVSLYWYRQALGQGPEFLTYFNYEAQQDKSGLPNDRFSAERPEGSISTLTIQRTEQRDSAMYRCASSSAADTQYFGPGTRLTVL.

On this clone itself: With a far larger clone one base away, a read error is the likely cause. The chain recombines TRBV28 with TRBJ1-1; D gene unclear. V was clipped by 5 bases and J by 0 bases, with 4 bases between them. Germline V CDR1 and CDR2: MDHEN, SYDVKM. This CDR3 has 12 amino acids. The CDR3 loop reads CASSGMNTEAFF. DNA for the CDR3: TGTGCCAGCAGTGGGATGAACACTGAAGCTTTCTTT.

This clone was observed a few times. The chain combines TRBV2 with TRBJ2-1; D uncertain. This CDR3 contains 14 residues. V lost 6 bases and J 0 bases, leaving 9 bases between the germline ends. CDR1 is SNHLY, CDR2 FYNNEI, per germline. The CDR3 loop is CASRFPSSYNEQFF. DNA for the CDR3: TGTGCCAGCAGATTTCCTAGCTCCTACAATGAGCAGTTCTTC.

This clone was picked up many times. The chain joins TRBV30 to TRBJ1-1; D ambiguous. The CDR3 loop spans 11 amino acids. V was pared by 2 bases and J by 8 bases, with 9 bases between. Looked up from germline, CDR1 is GTSNPN and CDR2 is SVGIG (reference sequence). The CDR3, as DNA: TGTGCCTGGAGTTGGGAGGGCGAAGCTTTCTTT. Translated, it gives CAWSWEGEAFF.

This clone was recorded many times. The chain recombines TRBV4-3 with TRBJ1-2; D is unresolved. V dropped 6 bases and J dropped 7 bases, with 15 bases sitting between them. This CDR3 is built from 13 residues. CDR1 and CDR2 (germline): LGHNA, YSLEER. DNA for the CDR3: TGCGCCAGCAGTCCCCGTAGGGAGTCTGGCTACACCTTC. As protein: CASSPRRESGYTF.